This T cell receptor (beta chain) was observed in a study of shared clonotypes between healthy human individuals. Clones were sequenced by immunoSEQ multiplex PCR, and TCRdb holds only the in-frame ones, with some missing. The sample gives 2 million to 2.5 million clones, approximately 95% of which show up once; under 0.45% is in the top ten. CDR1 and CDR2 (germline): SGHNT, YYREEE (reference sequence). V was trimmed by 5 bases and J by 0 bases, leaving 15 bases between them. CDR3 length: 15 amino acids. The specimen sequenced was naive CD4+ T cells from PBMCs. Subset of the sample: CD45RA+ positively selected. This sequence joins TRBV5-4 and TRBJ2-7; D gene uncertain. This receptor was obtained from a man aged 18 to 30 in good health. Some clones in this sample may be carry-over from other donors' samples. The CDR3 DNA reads TGTGCCAGCAGTCTCGGACCGCCGAACTCCTACGAGCAGTACTTC. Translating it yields CASSLGPPNSYEQYF.